This TCR beta chain derives from a study of CD8+ T cells in alopecia areata (dated by TCRdb to the late 2010s). About the full investigation: The treated patients, all with moderate-to-severe alopecia areata, were enrolled in an open-label pilot trial of oral tofacitinib given at 5 to 10 mg twice daily. Patients stayed on tofacitinib for 6 to 18 months and then had 6 months of follow-up off drug so that delayed response and recurrence could be assessed. Disease severity in treated patients was measured with the SALT score, which quantifies the percentage of affected scalp surface area. To study T cell clonal expansion in alopecia areata, the researchers applied high-throughput TCRbeta sequencing to both the C3H/HeJ mouse model and human patients. In humans, TCRbeta sequencing was performed on scalp tissue and on sorted CD4+ and CD8+ peripheral blood T cells from healthy controls and from patients with patchy or totalis/universalis alopecia areata. Biopsies were taken from tofacitinib-treated patients at baseline and again at 4 and 24 weeks into treatment, and several of those patients also had a later scalp biopsy. Clonality in the scalp was compared among normal scalp (n=4), patchy alopecia areata scalp (n=8), and alopecia totalis/universalis scalp (n=8). The RNA source kit depended on sample type: the PAXgene miRNA kit for fixed scalp, the miRNeasy kit for PBMCs, and the RNeasy kit for mouse skin. TCRbeta CDR3 regions were amplified by immunoSEQ multiplex PCR with 35 Vbeta forward and 13 Jbeta reverse primers.

On the study overall, not on this receptor specifically: TCR sequences shared between patients were less clear than in mice, possibly partly because of HLA diversity in the patient population. Because the treated cohort was small and had only one nonresponder, larger studies are needed to examine links between baseline CD8+ expansion and response. Resident alphabeta T cells in normal human skin are also sequenced, complicating scalp TCR repertoire analysis, unlike mouse skin dominated by gammadelta T cells. During tofacitinib treatment, many expanded lesional clones stuck around in both scalp and blood, and this persistence may partly explain why relapse happens after treatment is stopped. Higher clonality and more expanded CD8+ clones were observed in lesional scalp than in normal scalp, particularly in alopecia totalis/universalis, a finding suggestive of antigenic drive. With tofacitinib, both scalp clonality and the number of expanded CD8+ clones among the top 100 scalp clones went down significantly.

Notes on this clone: This clone's antigen is unknown. Base qualities are missing; no much larger clone stands one base away.

The treatment or condition label corresponds to: oral pan-JAK inhibitor, 5-10 mg twice daily. From alopecia areata patients, peripheral blood was collected along with lesional scalp punch biopsies. PBMCs were isolated by density centrifugation and stained for CD3, CD4 and CD8, after which CD4+ and CD8+ T cells were sorted on a FACSAria. The germline V gene (reference sequence) gives CDR1 as GTSNPN and CDR2 as SVGIG. The trim is 3 bases for V and 6 bases for J, with a gap of 11 bases between the germline ends. The CDR3 numbers 13 residues from cysteine through phenylalanine. This entry keeps only the CDR3 DNA: 39 bases, framed from base 1. The library was prepared using the immunoSEQ multiplex PCR assay. RNA was extracted from all samples and reverse transcribed into cDNA, which served as template for TCR sequencing. SuperScript III was used to make first-strand cDNA, primed with a 2:1 mix of oligo-dT and random hexamers. A synthetic immune receptor repertoire was used to assess amplification bias, and residual bias was removed computationally. As for how the authors treated the data: After raw reads were preprocessed to remove errors, the CDR3 was defined following IMGT conventions as running from the conserved cysteine to phenylalanine. To get clonality, Shannon entropy was normalized by log2 of the number of productive unique TCRs and the result was subtracted from 1. Whether each scalp clone was CD4 or CD8 was inferred by checking scalp TCRbeta sequences against the CD4 and CD8 repertoires from sorted blood. Imported from immuneACCESS, the table was reduced by TCRdb to in-frame sequences with V and J called. These copies leave out some clones; in studies compared against another copy, an unresolved V gene accounts for under half, and the cause of the remainder is not known. The V and J calls and clone size were taken over from that table, and D and trimming were inferred from the DNA. Across this sample there are some 190,000 clones, with approximately 50% seen only once. The ten biggest clones cover about 9.5% of the sample.

The rearrangement combines TRBV30 with TRBJ1-4, with the D gene not confidently named. This sequence originates from a human donor with alopecia areata. The source was CD8+ T cells sorted from blood, collected at roughly week 52, from a patient treated with tofacitinib. The CDR3 has the sequence CAWSGPRDEKLFF. The nucleotide sequence reads as follows: TGTGCCTGGAGCGGGCCCCGGGATGAAAAACTGTTTTTT.